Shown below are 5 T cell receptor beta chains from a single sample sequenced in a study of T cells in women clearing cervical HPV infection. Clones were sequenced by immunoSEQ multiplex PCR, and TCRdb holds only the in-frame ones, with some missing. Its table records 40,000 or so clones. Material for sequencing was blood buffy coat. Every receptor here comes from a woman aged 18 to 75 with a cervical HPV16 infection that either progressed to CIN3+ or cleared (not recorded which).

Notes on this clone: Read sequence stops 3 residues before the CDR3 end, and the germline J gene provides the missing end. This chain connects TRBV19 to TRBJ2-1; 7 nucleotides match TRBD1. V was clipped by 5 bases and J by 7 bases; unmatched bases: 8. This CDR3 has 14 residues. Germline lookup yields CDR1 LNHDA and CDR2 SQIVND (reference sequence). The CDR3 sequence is CASSSWTGSNEQFF. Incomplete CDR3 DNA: TGTGCCAGTAGTTCCTGGACAGGATCGAATGAG.

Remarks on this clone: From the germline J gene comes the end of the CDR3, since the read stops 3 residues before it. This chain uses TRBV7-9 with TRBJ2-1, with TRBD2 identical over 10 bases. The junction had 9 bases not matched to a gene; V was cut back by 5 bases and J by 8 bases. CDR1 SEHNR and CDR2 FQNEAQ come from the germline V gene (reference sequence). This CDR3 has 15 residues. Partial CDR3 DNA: TGTGCCAGCAGCCAGCGGGAGGGCCTCTTGGATGAG. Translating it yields CASSQREGLLDE. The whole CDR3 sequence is CASSQREGLLDEQFF. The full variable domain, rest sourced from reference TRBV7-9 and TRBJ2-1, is DTGVSQNPRHKITKRGQNVTFRCDPISEHNRLYWYRQTLGQGPEFLTYFQNEAQLEKSRLLSDRFSAERPKGSFSTLEIQRTEQGDSAMYLCASSQREGLLDEQFFGPGTRLTVL.

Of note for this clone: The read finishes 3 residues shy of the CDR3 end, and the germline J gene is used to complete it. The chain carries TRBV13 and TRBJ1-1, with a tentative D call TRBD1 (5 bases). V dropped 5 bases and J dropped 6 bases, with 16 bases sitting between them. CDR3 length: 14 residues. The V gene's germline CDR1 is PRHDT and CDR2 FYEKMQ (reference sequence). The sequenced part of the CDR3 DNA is TGTGCCAGCAGCCGAAAGGGGCTTCTCCCTGAA. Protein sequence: CASSRKGLLPE. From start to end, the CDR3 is CASSRKGLLPEAFF.

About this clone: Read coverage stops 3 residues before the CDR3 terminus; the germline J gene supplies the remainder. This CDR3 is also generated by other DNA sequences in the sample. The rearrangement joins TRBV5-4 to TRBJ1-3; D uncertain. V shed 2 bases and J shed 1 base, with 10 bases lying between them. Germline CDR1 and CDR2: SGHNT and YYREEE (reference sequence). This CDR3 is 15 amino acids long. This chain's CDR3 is CASSFGGISGNTIYF. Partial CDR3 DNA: TGTGCCAGCAGCTTCGGCGGTATTTCTGGAAACACC. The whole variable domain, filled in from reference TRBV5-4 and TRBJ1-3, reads ETGVTQSPTHLIKTRGQQVTLRCSSQSGHNTVSWYQQALGQGPQFIFQYYREEENGRGNFPPRFSGLQFPNYSSELNVNALELDDSALYLCASSFGGISGNTIYFGEGSWLTVV.

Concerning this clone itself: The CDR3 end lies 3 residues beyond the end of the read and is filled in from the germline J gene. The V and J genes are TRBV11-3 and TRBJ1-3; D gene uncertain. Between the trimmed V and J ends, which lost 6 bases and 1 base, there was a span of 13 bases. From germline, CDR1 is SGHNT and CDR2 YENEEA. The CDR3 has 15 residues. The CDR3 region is CASRSGGVSGNTIYF. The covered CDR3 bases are TGTGCCAGCAGATCCGGCGGGGTATCTGGAAACACC.